This T cell receptor (beta chain) stems from a study of control samples from healthy donors and cancer patients. The assay was immunoSEQ multiplex PCR, and TCRdb's table has in-frame clones only and misses some. The sample comprises about 120,000 clones, roughly 92% of which are singletons, and around 0.6% rests with the top ten. There are 15 residues in the CDR3. Looked up from germline, CDR1 is SGHKS and CDR2 is YYEKEE (reference sequence). The ends lost 1 base at V and 5 bases at J; junction bases unmatched: 7. The sequenced material came from PBMCs. The rearrangement links TRBV5-5 to TRBJ1-1; 8 positions match TRBD1. The clonotype originates from an older man with head and neck cancer. The CDR3 loop reads CASSLFQGARTEAFF. DNA for the CDR3: TGTGCCAGCAGCTTGTTTCAGGGGGCGCGGACTGAAGCTTTCTTT.